A single sample is the source of the 11 T cell receptor beta chains below, sequenced in a study of blood T cells in healthy people across ages. Next came a second PCR, run for about 6 to 12 cycles, which used a sample-barcoded 5' primer along with a J-beta primer mix. Using its own MiXCR run on the 5' RACE reads, TCRdb lists one record per CDR3 protein. The sample gives some 860,000 distinct CDR3 sequences, 45% to 70% of which show up once; around a quarter is in the top ten. The sample was blood. Receptors were obtained from a man in his forties in good health.

The gene calls are TRBV7-9 and TRBJ2-7; D unresolved. Trimming removed 2 bases at V and 3 bases at J, with 8 bases between. Per the germline V gene, CDR1 is SEHNR and CDR2 is FQNEAQ (reference sequence). The CDR3 is made up of 13 amino acids. This CDR3 reads CASSLSALYEQYF. CDR3 nucleotides: TGTGCCAGCAGCTTATCCGCTCTCTACGAGCAGTACTTC. The full variable domain, rest sourced from reference TRBV7-9 and TRBJ2-7, is DTGVSQNPRHKITKRGQNVTFRCDPISEHNRLYWYRQTLGQGPEFLTYFQNEAQLEKSRLLSDRFSAERPKGSFSTLEIQRTEQGDSAMYLCASSLSALYEQYFGPGTRLTVT.

The J gene is TRBJ1-5, the V gene TRBV12-3 or TRBV12-4, with D perhaps TRBD1 (6 bases). The CDR3 spans 14 residues. The germline V and J ends were trimmed by 8 bases and 2 bases, with 13 bases remaining between them. CDR3 protein: CASAGGGGNQPQHF. DNA for the CDR3: TGTGCCAGCGCCGGGGGGGGCGGCAATCAGCCCCAGCATTTT.

The gene calls are TRBV6-2 or TRBV6-3 and TRBJ2-2, with 7 bases fitting TRBD2. Trimming cost V 2 bases and J 5 bases; bases outside gene matches: 14. Germline V gives CDR1 MNHEY, CDR2 SVGEGT. The CDR3 has 18 residues. For the CDR3, the DNA is TGTGCCAGCAGTTACCCTGGGGGGGACTCCCGACGAACCGGGGAGCTGTTTTTT. Amino acid sequence: CASSYPGGDSRRTGELFF.

The J gene is TRBJ2-3, the V gene TRBV3-1, with D possibly being TRBD2 (6 bases). Germline V lookup: CDR1 LGHDT, CDR2 YNNKEL (reference sequence). This CDR3 contains 15 residues. Trimming removed 2 bases at V and 3 bases at J, with 12 bases between. CDR3 residues: CASSQLAGTTDTQYF. CDR3 coding DNA: TGTGCCAGCAGCCAACTTGCGGGGACTACAGATACGCAGTATTTT.

On this clonotype itself: A read error is possible here, since a much larger clone lies one base away. The J gene is TRBJ2-4, the V gene TRBV20-1, with D uncertain. The end of the DNA is better explained by TRBJ2-5, so the J call may be wrong. This CDR3 spans 14 amino acids. Germline CDR1 and CDR2: DFQATT and SNEGSKA (reference sequence). CDR3 bases: TGCAGTGCTATATTTCAGCAGCACCAAGAGACCCAGTACTTC. It specifies CSAIFQQHQETQYF.

The rearrangement uses TRBV19 and TRBJ2-7; a weak D match, TRBD2 (5 bases). The length of the CDR3 is 13 residues. V was clipped by 7 bases and J by 1 base, with 11 bases between them. Looked up from germline, CDR1 is LNHDA and CDR2 is SQIVND (reference sequence). CDR3 nucleotides: TGTGCCAGTACACCAGCGGCTTCCTACGAGCAGTACTTC. This translates into CASTPAASYEQYF. The complete variable domain, with remaining parts taken from reference TRBV19 and TRBJ2-7, reads DGGITQSPKYLFRKEGQNVTLSCEQNLNHDAMYWYRQDPGQGLRLIYYSQIVNDFQKGDIAEGYSVSREKKESFPLTVTSAQKNPTAFYLCASTPAASYEQYFGPGTRLTVT.

There are a few counts of this clonotype. The chain couples TRBV5-1 to TRBJ2-3; the match to TRBD2 covers 10 bases. This CDR3 spans 19 amino acids. CDR1 is SGHRS and CDR2 is YFSETQ in the germline V gene. With 1 base clipped from V and 4 bases from J, the junction kept 15 bases outside the gene matches. The CDR3 region is CASSLPPSGSKRRPDTQYF. The CDR3, as DNA: TGCGCCAGCAGCTTGCCTCCTAGCGGGAGTAAGCGTCGTCCAGATACGCAGTATTTT.

The chain uses TRBV7-3 and TRBJ2-3; 11 bases match TRBD2. Germline trimming cut 4 bases from V and 1 base from J; bases unmatched to any gene: 4. The CDR3 totals 16 residues. Germline CDR1 is SGHTA and CDR2 is FQGTGA. The CDR3 bases are TGTGCCAGCAGCTCGCTAGCGGGGGGACGCACAGATACGCAGTATTTT. Encoded protein: CASSSLAGGRTDTQYF.

In its sample, this clonotype was seen a few times. The chain recombines TRBV6-1 with TRBJ2-1, with 9 nucleotides matching TRBD2. Germline V gene sequence: CDR1 MNHNS, CDR2 SASEGT. With 4 bases clipped from V and 4 bases from J, the junction kept 2 bases outside the gene matches. This CDR3 comprises 14 residues. CDR3 in amino acids: CASSASGDYNEQFF. The CDR3 coding sequence is TGTGCCAGCAGTGCTAGCGGGGATTACAATGAGCAGTTCTTC.

This clonotype was detected many times. The rearrangement joins TRBV27 to TRBJ2-7; no clear D gene. This CDR3 contains 13 residues. Trimming cost V 6 bases and J 0 bases, with 9 bases left between them. Germline V gene data show CDR1 as MNHEY and CDR2 as SMNVEV (reference sequence). The CDR3 DNA reads as TGTGCCAGCAGCCCTCCCAGCTCCTACGAGCAGTACTTC. As protein: CASSPPSSYEQYF.

The rearrangement uses TRBV20-1 and TRBJ2-3; D unresolved. Germline lookup yields CDR1 DFQATT and CDR2 SNEGSKA (reference sequence). The CDR3 has 16 residues. Trimming cost V 5 bases and J 4 bases, with 22 bases left between them. The CDR3 region is CSASAPQTPRADTQYF. In nucleotides, the CDR3 is TGCAGTGCTTCTGCCCCCCAGACTCCTCGGGCAGATACGCAGTATTTT.